Listed below are T cell receptor beta chains from one sample, sequenced in a study of blood T cell repertoires in COVID-19. This table comes from immunoSEQ multiplex PCR, and its TCRdb copy is limited to in-frame clones, with some not included. Of 160,000 or so clones in the sample, approximately 77% are singletons; the top ten hold 15% to 20%. What was sequenced was PBMCs or T cells enriched from blood (not recorded which). These receptors were obtained from a man aged 55 to 70 who had recovered from COVID-19. Both conserved end residues are part of each CDR3. The D gene is left open where the match is weak. Rows give clone size only sometimes, using once, few, many, or a class for an expanded clone.

TRBV27,once,TRBD1,TRBJ2-1,TGTGCCAGCAGTTTATCGGGGACAGGGGAGTTCTTC,CASSLSGTGEFF
TRBV20-1,few,NA,TRBJ2-1,TGCAGGGCAATGGAGGGCCCGGAGCAGTTCTTC,CRAMEGPEQFF
TRBV5-4,few,NA,TRBJ1-4,TGTGCCAGCAGTATGGGCCCAGATGAAAAACTGTTTTTT,CASSMGPDEKLFF
TRBV21-1,NA,NA,TRBJ1-1,TGTGCCAGCAGCAAGCACAGGGTACCAACTGAAGCTTTCTTT,CASSKHRVPTEAFF
TRBV6-4,NA,NA,TRBJ2-2,TGTGCCAGCAGTGAAGGGACTGGCACCGGGGAGCTGTTTTTT,CASSEGTGTGELFF
TRBV28,NA,NA,TRBJ1-2,TGTGCCAGCAGGGGGGGGCGCGATAACTATGGCTACACCTTC,CASRGGRDNYGYTF
TRBV14,NA,NA,TRBJ2-7,TGTGCCAGCAGCCACAGCTTGGGACTTCGGTACTCCTACGAGCAGTACTTC,CASSHSLGLRYSYEQYF
TRBV6-5,once,TRBD1,TRBJ1-6,TGTGCCAGCAGGCGACAGGGGGCCGATAATTCACCCCTCCACTTT,CASRRQGADNSPLHF
TRBV2,once,TRBD2,TRBJ2-7,TGTGCCAGCAGTGGATCTAGCGGGAGGGCCTCCGAGCAGTACTTC,CASSGSSGRASEQYF
TRBV28,once,TRBD2,TRBJ2-2,TGTGCCAGCAGTGCACTAGCGGGGGTCGGGGAGCTGTTTTTT,CASSALAGVGELFF
TRBV7-9,NA,NA,TRBJ2-3,TGTGCCAGCAGCTTAGACAGGGTCCCTAGCACAGATACGCAGTATTTT,CASSLDRVPSTDTQYF
TRBV19,NA,NA,TRBJ1-6,TGTGCCAGTAGTCCCGGACAGAAAATTTCACCCCTCCACTTT,CASSPGQKISPLHF
TRBV6-1,once,NA,TRBJ2-5,TGTGCCAGCAGTGAAATCGAAGCGTTAAGGACCCAGTACTTC,CASSEIEALRTQYF
TRBV28,few,TRBD1,TRBJ2-7,TGTGCCAGCAGTCCGTCTCCGGGACAGGGGAGCCTCTACGAGCAGTACTTC,CASSPSPGQGSLYEQYF
TRBV5-4,NA,TRBD1,TRBJ2-7,TGTGCCAGCAGTGAGGGACAGGGCCTTAGCTACGAGCAGTACTTC,CASSEGQGLSYEQYF
TRBV7-9,once,TRBD1,TRBJ1-6,TGTGCCAGCAGCTTAGGGGACAGCCGCAGCAATTCACCCCTCCACTTT,CASSLGDSRSNSPLHF
TRBV25-1,NA,NA,TRBJ2-5,TGTGCCAGCAGCGAGGGGCGGACAGAGCAAGAGACCCAGTACTTC,CASSEGRTEQETQYF
TRBV14,few,NA,TRBJ2-3,TGTGCCAGCAGCCAAGAGTTCGGTAGTACGCAGTATTTT,CASSQEFGSTQYF
TRBV7-3,NA,NA,TRBJ1-4,TGTGCCAGCAGCAGGGGGATTCCAGAAAAACTGTTTTTT,CASSRGIPEKLFF
TRBV27,NA,NA,TRBJ2-1,TGTGCCAGCAGTTTATCGGGCGGCAGGCTCGGGGGTGAGCAGTTCTTC,CASSLSGGRLGGEQFF
TRBV5-1,NA,NA,TRBJ1-1,TGCGCCAGCAGCTTGGTTTGGGCCCAGAACACTGAAGCTTTCTTT,CASSLVWAQNTEAFF
TRBV28,NA,TRBD1,TRBJ1-2,TGTGCCAGCAGCAAGGGGGCTCCATTTTATGGCTACACCTTC,CASSKGAPFYGYTF
TRBV28,NA,TRBD1,TRBJ2-7,TGTGCCAGCAGTTCCTTGACAGGGGAGGCCGAGCAGTACTTC,CASSSLTGEAEQYF
TRBV9,once,NA,TRBJ2-2,TGTGCCAGCAGCGTACGACTAGTCGGGGAGCTGTTTTTT,CASSVRLVGELFF
TRBV5-6,NA,NA,TRBJ2-7,TGTGCCAGCAGGGAGGAGATCGGGGTGGACGAGCAGTACTTC,CASREEIGVDEQYF
TRBV4-1,NA,NA,TRBJ2-3,TGCGCCAGCAGCCAAGAACCAGGGACTAGCACAGATACGCAGTATTTT,CASSQEPGTSTDTQYF
TRBV25-1,NA,TRBD2,TRBJ2-5,TGTGCCAGCAGTGAACCGGGAGGGTTCGGAGAGACCCAGTACTTC,CASSEPGGFGETQYF
TRBV7-6,NA,TRBD1,TRBJ2-7,TGTGCCAGCAGCTTAGAGACAGGGGGGCACTACGAGCAGTACTTC,CASSLETGGHYEQYF
TRBV20-1,once,NA,TRBJ2-3,TGCAGTGCTAGAAATCTAAATACGCAGTATTTT,CSARNLNTQYF
TRBV5-5,NA,NA,TRBJ1-2,TGTGCCAGCAGCTTCGGAGGCAACTATGGCTACACCTTC,CASSFGGNYGYTF
TRBV4-2,NA,NA,TRBJ2-1,TGTGCCAGCAGCCAAGATGGGGCCAGTCCATTCTTC,CASSQDGASPFF
TRBV24-1,NA,TRBD1,TRBJ1-2,TGTGCCACCAGTGACCGACAGGGATTGTATGGCTACACCTTC,CATSDRQGLYGYTF
TRBV18,NA,TRBD1,TRBJ2-7,TGTGCCAGCTCACTGTCCGGGACAGGCTACGAGCAGTACTTC,CASSLSGTGYEQYF